One and the same sample provided the 17 T cell receptor beta chains below, sequenced in a study of tumor-infiltrating lymphocytes in primary liver carcinoma. The investigators made TCR beta cDNA from around 540 ng total RNA, using a constant-region primer. Each TCR beta library was derived from three nested multiplex PCR rounds that employed slightly modified ARM-PCR. It was with TRBV1-TRBV30 forward primers and a C-beta reverse primer that the first two PCR rounds were run, at around 11 cycles each. Each CDR3 protein gets one entry after TCRdb re-called the multiplex PCR reads with MiXCR. The data contain approximately 110,000 distinct CDR3 sequences, around 80% of them seen just once; the ten biggest clones take up 15% to 25%. Starting material for RNA and DNA co-extraction consisted of 20-30 mg of unsorted bulk tissue. The sample was liver tumor tissue from sampling region 3. Stated subset: tumor region T3, left-lateral pole. These receptors all stem from a man in his forties with primary liver carcinoma and hepatitis B virus infection.

Comments on this clonotype: The missing conserved phenylalanine or tryptophan at the end of this CDR3 makes a read error likely. The chain recombines TRBV12-3 or TRBV12-4 with TRBJ2-1, with 10 bases fitting TRBD1. CDR3 length equals 14 residues. CDR3 amino acids: CVSSRTGGRNEQFL. The CDR3 nucleotides are TGTGTCAGCAGTCGGACAGGGGGGCGCAATGAGCAGTTCTTA.

For this clonotype: A junction end diverges from the germline sequence, so it may reflect a read error. The rearrangement links TRBV4-1 to TRBJ2-7; no clear D gene. The germline V gene has CDR1 MGHRA and CDR2 YSYEKL. This CDR3 has 15 residues. In DNA, the CDR3 is TGCGCCAGCAGCCAAGTCTCAAGAGGCGCCTATGAGCAGTACTTC. This sequence encodes CASSQVSRGAYEQYF.

The sample holds many counts of this clonotype. V and J are TRBV5-1 and TRBJ2-3, with D perhaps TRBD2 (7 bases). V gave up 6 bases and J gave up 0 bases, with 11 bases separating them. The CDR3 runs 14 residues. CDR1 is SGHRS and CDR2 is YFSETQ in the germline V gene. The CDR3 sequence is CASMRGGSTDTQYF. DNA of the CDR3: TGCGCCAGCATGAGGGGGGGAAGCACAGATACGCAGTATTTT.

Note on this clonotype: The CDR3 carries no conserved terminal phenylalanine or tryptophan, so it likely arises from a read error. Because the CDR3's place on the DNA is in doubt, the DNA is left out and the CDR3 is given as listed by TCRdb. This chain links TRBV6-1 with TRBJ1-1. The germline CDR1 and CDR2 sequences are MNHNS and SASEGT. The CDR3 is made up of 13 amino acids, end residues included. CDR3 in amino acids: CASSRERGTEDFI.

A remark on this clonotype: Compared with germline, one end of the junction differs, possibly owing to a read error. The CDR3 DNA sequence: TGTGCCTGCAGCTGGAAAGCGGGAGAGGTCCACGAGCAGTACTTC. Its translation is CACSWKAGEVHEQYF. The chain employs TRBV6-1 and TRBJ2-7, with 8 bases aligning to TRBD2. This CDR3 region has 15 residues. Germline loops: CDR1 MNHNS, CDR2 SASEGT.

On this clonotype: The germline gene is not matched at one end of the junction; a read error may be the cause. The rearrangement uses TRBV5-4 and TRBJ1-2; TRBD1 agrees at 9 bases. Looked up from germline, CDR1 is SGHNT and CDR2 is YYREEE (reference sequence). The CDR3 totals 15 residues. CDR3 bases: TGTGTCAGCAGCTACCCTTCGGGACAGGGAAAAGACTACACCTTC. Encoded protein: CVSSYPSGQGKDYTF.

The chain employs TRBV29-1 and TRBJ2-5; 13 nucleotides align to TRBD2. Germline trimming cut 6 bases from V and 7 bases from J; bases unmatched to any gene: 11. Germline V CDR1 and CDR2: SQVTM, ANQGSEA. This CDR3 spans 15 amino acids. The CDR3 nucleotides are TGCAGCGTCCGGACTAGCGGGAGTAGGGCAGGGACCCAGTACTTC. Residues: CSVRTSGSRAGTQYF.

The J gene is TRBJ2-3, the V gene TRBV6-5; TRBD2 aligns across 9 bases. The V gene's germline CDR1 is MNHEY and CDR2 SVGAGI. CDR3 length: 17 amino acids. The junction had 17 bases not matched to a gene; V was cut back by 10 bases and J by 3 bases. The CDR3 coding sequence is TGTGCCAACGGTTCATTCCCCCTAAGCGGGGGGACAGATACGCAGTATTTT. This sequence encodes CANGSFPLSGGTDTQYF.

Worth noting for this clonotype: The CDR3 does not close with the conserved phenylalanine or tryptophan, likely indicating a read error. CDR3 nucleotide sequence: TGTGCCAGCAGCTTACACGGACATGGGGCCTACGAGCAGTACTTA. This translates into CASSLHGHGAYEQYL. The V call is TRBV5-8, the J call TRBJ2-7, with D possibly being TRBD1 (5 bases). Germline V CDR1 and CDR2: SGHTS, YDEGEE. The CDR3 loop spans 15 amino acids. Between the trimmed V and J ends, which lost 2 bases and 2 bases, there was a span of 14 bases.

This clonotype turned up a few times. This clone may be a read error of a much larger clone one base away. V and J are TRBV28 and TRBJ2-5; 11 bases agree with TRBD2. This CDR3 is 15 amino acids long. V was pared by 5 bases and J by 5 bases, with 7 bases of the junction left unmatched. Looked up from germline, CDR1 is MDHEN and CDR2 is SYDVKM. The CDR3 sequence: CASSETSGTLETQYF. The CDR3 nucleotides are TGTGCCAGCAGTGAGACTAGCGGGACCTTGGAGACCCAGTACTTC.

The chain joins TRBV29-1 to TRBJ2-5; 7 bases are a match to TRBD1. The CDR3 contains 13 residues. Germline CDR1 is SQVTM and CDR2 is ANQGSEA. V dropped 7 bases and J dropped 5; count of bases not matched to a gene: 10. The CDR3 DNA sequence: TGCAGCGCCATACAGGGGACGGGGGAGACCCAGTACTTC. Its protein product is CSAIQGTGETQYF.

The chain couples TRBV4-2 to TRBJ2-2; D remains ambiguous. Trimming took off 0 bases at V and 8 bases at J, with 10 bases between the two ends. The CDR3 runs 14 residues. Germline CDR1 reads LGHNA; CDR2 reads YNFKEQ. This CDR3 is CASSQDQIWGELFF. The CDR3 DNA reads as TGTGCCAGCAGCCAAGATCAAATTTGGGGGGAGCTGTTTTTT.

About this clonotype: This may arise from a read error, as a much more abundant clone is one base away. The rearrangement joins TRBV11-2 to TRBJ2-5; TRBD1 aligns across 8 bases. This CDR3 contains 15 residues. CDR1 is SGHAT, CDR2 FQNNGV, per germline. In nucleotides, the CDR3 is TGTGCCAGCAGCTCCCCCCGGACAGGGCTAGAGACCCTGTACTTC. Amino acid sequence: CASSSPRTGLETLYF.

Remarks on this clonotype: The junction differs from germline at one of its ends, possibly a read error. The chain employs TRBV11-2 and TRBJ2-7; 9 bases are a match to TRBD1. Germline V CDR1 and CDR2: SGHAT, FQNNGV. This CDR3 is built from 15 residues. DNA of the CDR3: TGTGCCAGCAGCTTACGAAGGACAGGGGTAAACGAACAGTACTTC. This encodes CASSLRRTGVNEQYF.

Points on this clonotype: One junction end does not reproduce the germline sequence, and a read error may be involved. CDR3 in DNA: TGCGCCAGCAGCCAGGACAGGACATCCTACGAGCGGCACTTC. Amino acids: CASSQDRTSYERHF. The V and J genes are TRBV5-1 and TRBJ2-7; 7 bases are shared with TRBD1. CDR3 length equals 14 residues. Germline CDR1 is SGHRS and CDR2 is YFSETQ.

This clonotype was observed many times. CDR3 sequence reads: CATSDLAGGTTDTQYF. Written as DNA, the CDR3 is TGTGCCACCAGTGATTTGGCAGGGGGCACCACAGATACGCAGTATTTT. The chain carries TRBV24-1 and TRBJ2-3; 8 bases align to TRBD1. In germline, CDR1 is KGHDR, CDR2 SFDVKD. CDR3 length: 16 amino acids. V was clipped by 0 bases and J by 2 bases; unmatched bases: 3.

As regards this clonotype: The conserved final phenylalanine or tryptophan is absent from the CDR3, which likely points to a read error. CDR3 protein: CTSSAVAGWVNNEQFS. The CDR3 DNA reads as TGTACCAGCAGTGCCGTAGCTGGATGGGTAAACAATGAGCAGTTCTCC. This chain links TRBV14 with TRBJ2-1; D is undetermined. Germline V gene data show CDR1 as SGHDN and CDR2 as FVKESK. CDR3 size: 16 residues.